This record concerns one T cell receptor beta chain sequence. Its antigen is still unknown. Here immunoSEQ multiplex PCR was the method, and the copy in TCRdb shows in-frame clones only, minus some. The table shows tens of thousands of clones, with around four fifths occurring only once. This specimen comes from a study of radiotherapy plus CTLA-4 blockade in lung cancer. Study background: Objective responses were recorded in 15% to 20% of patients, with disease control recorded in 25% to 35%.

General study results and limits: Blood-borne expansion of tumor-derived TCR clones followed radiotherapy plus ipilimumab.

The J segment lost 6 bases and the V segment lost 5 bases, leaving 12 bases of the junction unmatched. This CDR3 comprises 14 residues. Germline CDR1 is SQVTM and CDR2 is ANQGSEA. Those patients who had chemo-refractory metastatic non-small-cell lung cancer were given focal radiation along with CTLA-4 blockade through ipilimumab. This clonotype was sampled from a human donor with non-small cell lung cancer that progressed on radiotherapy plus ipilimumab. This rearrangement joins TRBV29-1 to TRBJ1-2, with 7 positions matching TRBD1. Here the sequenced sample was peripheral blood, taken from a patient treated with radiotherapy plus ipilimumab. DNA for the CDR3: TGCAGCGTTACCCGACAGGGCCTCCCCAATGGCTACACCTTC. This encodes CSVTRQGLPNGYTF. The variable domain in full, completed from reference TRBV29-1 and TRBJ1-2, reads SAVISQKPSRDICQRGTSLTIQCQVDSQVTMMFWYRQQPGQSLTLIATANQGSEATYESGFVIDKFPISRPNLTFSTLTVSNMSPEDSSIYLCSVTRQGLPNGYTFGSGTRLTVV.